The next 19 T cell receptor beta chains were all read from a single sample in a study of blood T cell repertoires in COVID-19. Clones were sequenced by immunoSEQ multiplex PCR, and TCRdb holds only the in-frame ones, with some missing. This sample has about 200,000 clones; 85% occur once, and the top ten carry roughly 20%. The source material was PBMCs or T cells enriched from blood (not recorded which). The receptors were sampled from a man aged 35-49 years who had recovered from COVID-19.

The chain employs TRBV28 and TRBJ2-2; 10 bases line up with TRBD1. This CDR3 has 15 amino acids. Germline CDR1 MDHEN, CDR2 SYDVKM. V was clipped by 4 bases and J by 7 bases; unmatched bases: 6. CDR3: CASSSGQGIGGELFF. CDR3 in DNA: TGTGCCAGCAGTTCGGGACAGGGGATCGGCGGGGAGCTGTTTTTT.

V and J are TRBV12-3 or TRBV12-4 and TRBJ2-7, with a weak D call TRBD1 (6 bases). V dropped 5 bases and J dropped 2 bases, with 7 bases sitting between them. CDR3 length: 12 residues. The CDR3, as DNA: TGTGCCAGCAGTACAGGGACCTACGAGCAGTACTTC. Translating it yields CASSTGTYEQYF.

This rearrangement joins TRBV5-4 to TRBJ1-6; 8 nucleotides match TRBD1. The germline gives CDR1 SGHNT, CDR2 YYREEE (reference sequence). The ends lost 2 bases at V and 7 bases at J; junction bases unmatched: 5. This CDR3 has 15 residues. The CDR3 sequence is CASSLDRGGNSPLHF. CDR3 DNA: TGTGCCAGCAGCTTAGACAGGGGTGGAAATTCACCCCTCCACTTT.

The V gene is TRBV5-6, the J gene TRBJ1-1, with a weak D call TRBD1 (5 bases). The germline V gene encodes CDR1 SGHDT and CDR2 YYEEEE. Trimming removed 1 base at V and 0 bases at J, with 7 bases between. This CDR3 comprises 14 residues. The CDR3 loop reads CASSLTGLNTEAFF. The CDR3 bases are TGTGCCAGCAGCTTGACAGGCTTGAACACTGAAGCTTTCTTT.

The J gene is TRBJ1-4, the V gene TRBV4-1; D is ambiguous. Deletions cut 3 bases from V and 8 bases from J, with 7 bases between. Germline V gene data show CDR1 as MGHRA and CDR2 as YSYEKL. CDR3 size: 12 residues. CDR3 bases: TGCGCCAGCAGCCACCCACAGGAAAAACTGTTTTTT. Amino acids: CASSHPQEKLFF.

This sequence joins TRBV29-1 and TRBJ2-5; TRBD2 might be the D (5 bases). V was clipped by 6 bases and J by 5 bases, with 7 bases between them. Germline loops: CDR1 SQVTM, CDR2 ANQGSEA. CDR3 size: 10 residues. In DNA form, the CDR3 reads TGCAGCGTAGCGGACGAGACCCAGTACTTC. It yields the protein CSVADETQYF.

The chain carries TRBV5-5 and TRBJ2-3; 7 bases line up with TRBD1. The CDR3 has 16 residues. Germline V lookup: CDR1 SGHKS, CDR2 YYEKEE (reference sequence). The junction had 6 bases not matched to a gene; V was cut back by 2 bases and J by 0 bases. CDR3 in DNA: TGTGCCAGCAGCTTACAGGGGTACCCTAGCACAGATACGCAGTATTTT. Translation: CASSLQGYPSTDTQYF.

This clone has a handful of counts. The chain combines TRBV5-1 with TRBJ2-1; 10 nucleotides match TRBD2. Germline loops: CDR1 SGHRS, CDR2 YFSETQ. The J segment lost 8 bases and the V segment lost 1 base, leaving 15 bases of the junction unmatched. The CDR3 extends over 18 amino acids. The CDR3 sequence is CASSLSWTSGLLPDEQFF. For the CDR3, the DNA is TGCGCCAGCAGCTTGAGTTGGACTAGCGGATTACTCCCCGATGAGCAGTTCTTC.

This clone came up once. As DNA, the CDR3 is TGTGCCAGCAGCTCCTCCGTGACTAGCACAGATACGCAGTATTTT. Amino acids: CASSSSVTSTDTQYF. The chain employs TRBV7-9 and TRBJ2-3; D is uncertain. Germline V gives CDR1 SEHNR, CDR2 FQNEAQ (reference sequence). The V end lost 4 bases, the J end lost 0 bases, and 11 bases lay between the germline ends. The CDR3 totals 15 residues.

This clone was observed a few times. CDR3 region: CASSLYLDRGQPHEQYF. CDR3 sequence (DNA): TGTGCCAGCAGTCTATACCTTGACAGGGGCCAACCTCACGAGCAGTACTTC. This chain connects TRBV27 to TRBJ2-7; TRBD1 matches at 8 bases. CDR3 length: 17 amino acids. CDR1 is MNHEY, CDR2 SMNVEV, per germline (reference sequence). J was trimmed by 5 bases and V by 5 bases; bases with no gene match: 17.

The V call is TRBV5-1, the J call TRBJ2-7; 11 bases line up with TRBD1. With 3 bases clipped from V and 3 bases from J, the junction kept 2 bases outside the gene matches. The length of the CDR3 is 14 residues. CDR1 is SGHRS and CDR2 is YFSETQ in the germline V gene. The CDR3 protein is CASSSDRGLYEQYF. The DNA for the CDR3 is TGCGCCAGCAGCTCGGACAGGGGGCTCTACGAGCAGTACTTC.

This rearrangement joins TRBV3-1 (or the pseudogene TRBV3-2) to TRBJ1-1, with D possibly being TRBD1 (5 bases). Trimming removed 0 bases from V and 7 bases from J, with 9 bases in between. The CDR3 has 13 residues. Germline V CDR1 and CDR2: LGHDT, YNNKEL (reference sequence). The CDR3: CASSQDRGGEAFF. CDR3 nucleotide sequence: TGTGCCAGCAGCCAAGATCGCGGGGGTGAAGCTTTCTTT.

The CDR3 DNA is TGTGCCAACTCGGACAGAAACACAGATACGCAGTATTTT. Residues: CANSDRNTDTQYF. The chain uses TRBV28 and TRBJ2-3; D is possibly TRBD1 (6 bases). Trimming shortened V by 10 bases and J by 2 bases, and 13 bases separated the two germline ends. This CDR3 is 13 amino acids long. Per germline, CDR1 MDHEN and CDR2 SYDVKM.

The rearrangement uses TRBV7-2 and TRBJ2-7; 8 bases agree with TRBD2. With V trimmed by 5 bases and J by 2 bases, 5 bases remained unmatched. From germline, CDR1 is SGHTA and CDR2 FQGNSA. CDR3 length: 14 residues. CDR3 protein: CASSRSGNPYEQYF. Written as DNA, the CDR3 is TGTGCCAGCAGCCGTAGCGGGAACCCCTACGAGCAGTACTTC.

V usage is TRBV27 and J usage is TRBJ2-5, with TRBD2 matching over 9 bases. The CDR3 loop spans 14 amino acids. From germline, CDR1 is MNHEY and CDR2 SMNVEV (reference sequence). The J segment lost 5 bases and the V segment lost 5 bases, leaving 6 bases of the junction unmatched. The CDR3 loop is CASSLSGRYETQYF. The CDR3 region has the DNA TGTGCCAGCAGTCTAAGCGGGAGGTATGAGACCCAGTACTTC.

The CDR3 sequence is CATSRGSSEAKNIQYF. CDR3 in DNA: TGTGCCACCAGCAGAGGAAGTAGCGAGGCCAAAAACATTCAGTACTTC. The gene calls are TRBV15 and TRBJ2-4, with D perhaps matching TRBD2 (5 bases). Germline CDR1 is LNHNV and CDR2 is YYDKDF (reference sequence). V lost 1 base and J lost 1, with 11 bases in between. This CDR3 contains 16 residues.

The chain employs TRBV20-1 and TRBJ1-5; no clear D. Germline V gene data show CDR1 as DFQATT and CDR2 as SNEGSKA (reference sequence). V dropped 4 bases and J dropped 0 bases, with 16 bases sitting between them. This CDR3 region has 16 residues. CDR3 DNA sequence: TGCAGTGCTATTGAGGGCGGGTCCTATAGCAATCAGCCCCAGCATTTT. Residues: CSAIEGGSYSNQPQHF.

The chain is built from TRBV7-6 and TRBJ1-1; 9 positions match TRBD1. Trimming removed 1 base from V and 8 bases from J; junction bases left unmatched: 5. The CDR3 covers 14 residues. CDR1 is SGHVS, CDR2 FNYEAQ, per germline. Here the CDR3 reads CASSLGGQGAEAFF. In nucleotides, the CDR3 is TGTGCCAGCAGCTTAGGGGGACAGGGAGCAGAAGCTTTCTTT.

V is TRBV7-3 and J is TRBJ1-4, with D unresolved. Per the germline V gene, CDR1 is SGHTA and CDR2 is FQGTGA. V lost 8 bases, J lost 7 bases, and 8 bases lay in between. The CDR3 is made up of 11 amino acids. The CDR3 nucleotides read TGTGCCAGCGTTTCGGGTGAAAAACTGTTTTTT. Translating gives CASVSGEKLFF.